This entry lists 25 T cell receptor beta chains sequenced from one sample in a study of blood T cells in healthy people across ages. For the second PCR, which ran for about 6 to 11 cycles, a sample-barcoded 5' primer and a J-beta primer mix were used. Via MiXCR, TCRdb re-called the 5' RACE reads, giving one row per CDR3 protein. The sample includes approximately 670,000 distinct CDR3 sequences, 40% to 50% of them seen just once. The sequencing sample was made of blood. All receptors derive from a man older than 75 in good health.

This clonotype was observed a handful of times. The chain employs TRBV6-5 and TRBJ2-5; 9 nucleotides agree with TRBD1. The assigned J gene may be wrong: the sequence end matches TRBJ2-7 better. This CDR3 is 17 amino acids long. Germline assignment: CDR1 MNHEY and CDR2 SVGAGI. For the CDR3, the DNA is TGTGCCAGCAGTTACTCGGCAGCCGGGACAGGGAGAGGCGAGCAGTACTTC. This codes for CASSYSAAGTGRGEQYF.

This clonotype has only a few counts. The rearrangement links TRBV4-1 to TRBJ2-1, with TRBD1 as a possible D gene (7 bases). This CDR3 spans 18 amino acids. The V gene's germline CDR1 is MGHRA and CDR2 YSYEKL. V was trimmed by 0 bases and J by 0 bases, leaving 15 bases between them. CDR3 coding DNA: TGCGCCAGCAGCCAAGAAGTAGGAGGGGGCCTCTCCTACAATGAGCAGTTCTTC. Its translation is CASSQEVGGGLSYNEQFF.

This clonotype showed up many times. The gene calls are TRBV7-2 and TRBJ1-3, with no clear D. Germline CDR1 SGHTA, CDR2 FQGNSA. V gave up 1 base and J gave up 0 bases, with 4 bases separating them. The CDR3 consists of 14 residues. The CDR3 coding sequence is TGTGCCAGCAGCTTAGGCGTCTCTGGAAACACCATATATTTT. It is translated as CASSLGVSGNTIYF.

The V call is TRBV5-1, the J call TRBJ2-1; 7 bases map to TRBD1. The V segment lost 3 bases and the J segment 4 bases; nucleotides outside the gene matches: 7. This CDR3 region has 15 residues. Looked up from germline, CDR1 is SGHRS and CDR2 is YFSETQ. The DNA of the CDR3 is TGCGCCAGCAGCTCCGCCGGGACAGAGTACAATGAGCAGTTCTTC. As protein: CASSSAGTEYNEQFF. The whole variable domain, filled in from reference TRBV5-1 and TRBJ2-1, reads KAGVTQTPRYLIKTRGQQVTLSCSPISGHRSVSWYQQTPGQGLQFLFEYFSETQRNKGNFPGRFSGRQFSNSRSEMNVSTLELGDSALYLCASSSAGTEYNEQFFGPGTRLTVL.

The chain joins TRBV4-2 to TRBJ2-1; a weak D match, TRBD1 (6 bases). V was trimmed by 1 base and J by 12 bases, leaving 22 bases between them. The germline CDR1 and CDR2 sequences are LGHNA and YNFKEQ. This CDR3 is 16 amino acids long. CDR3 sequence reads: CASSQAPPGRGKGQFF. For the CDR3, the DNA is TGTGCCAGCAGCCAAGCCCCGCCCGGTAGGGGGAAGGGGCAGTTCTTC.

The genes are TRBV12-3 or TRBV12-4 and TRBJ2-7, with D perhaps TRBD1 (6 bases). V was cut by 5 bases and J by 0 bases, with 14 bases left in between. The CDR3 length is 15 residues. CDR3: CASSQQGSFSYEQYF. The CDR3 DNA follows: TGTGCCAGCAGTCAACAGGGTAGTTTCTCCTACGAGCAGTACTTC.

This clonotype was counted many times. The V and J genes are TRBV25-1 and TRBJ1-2, with 9 bases identical to TRBD1. The length of the CDR3 is 16 residues. The germline V gene has CDR1 MGHDK and CDR2 SYGVNS. J was trimmed by 4 bases and V by 5 bases; bases with no gene match: 11. The CDR3 loop is CASSPGQGSRVYGYTF. The CDR3 DNA sequence: TGTGCCAGCAGTCCAGGACAGGGGAGTAGGGTCTATGGCTACACCTTC.

There are many counts of this clonotype. The chain uses TRBV29-1 and TRBJ2-7; no reliable D call. The CDR3 covers 12 residues. Germline V CDR1 and CDR2: SQVTM, ANQGSEA. The V end lost 4 bases, the J end lost 1 base, and 8 bases lay between the germline ends. The CDR3 reads CSVVSGSYEQYF. In DNA, the CDR3 is TGCAGCGTTGTCTCTGGGTCCTACGAGCAGTACTTC.

V and J are TRBV7-2 and TRBJ2-7; 13 bases line up with TRBD2. Germline-derived CDR1 and CDR2 are SGHTA and FQGNSA. The CDR3 is 16 residues long. Unmatched junction bases numbered 10, after V lost 4 bases and J lost 7 bases. CDR3 loop: CASSWRPGLAGWEQYF. As DNA, the CDR3 is TGTGCCAGCAGCTGGAGACCGGGACTAGCGGGATGGGAGCAGTACTTC. The complete variable domain, with remaining parts taken from reference TRBV7-2 and TRBJ2-7, reads GAGVSQSPSNKVTEKGKDVELRCDPISGHTALYWYRQSLGQGLEFLIYFQGNSAPDKSGLPSDRFSAERTGGSVSTLTIQRTQQEDSAVYLCASSWRPGLAGWEQYFGPGTRLTVT.

To note about this clonotype: A much larger clone sits a single nucleotide away, making a read error possible. The chain couples TRBV7-3 to TRBJ2-1; TRBD2 matches 8 bases. Germline V lookup: CDR1 SGHTA, CDR2 FQGTGA. Germline trimming cut 4 bases from V and 0 bases from J; bases unmatched to any gene: 2. The CDR3 is made up of 15 amino acids. The CDR3 sequence is CASSCGGSSYNEQFF. DNA of the CDR3: TGTGCCAGCAGCTGCGGGGGGAGCTCCTACAATGAGCAGTTCTTC. Complete variable domain (other parts from reference TRBV7-3 and TRBJ2-1): GAGVSQTPSNKVTEKGKYVELRCDPISGHTALYWYRQSLGQGPEFLIYFQGTGAADDSGLPNDRFFAVRPEGSVSTLKIQRTERGDSAVYLCASSCGGSSYNEQFFGPGTRLTVL.

The rearrangement links TRBV4-3 to TRBJ1-5, with 7 bases lining up with TRBD1. The J segment lost 0 bases and the V segment lost 1 base, leaving 12 bases of the junction unmatched. The germline gives CDR1 LGHNA, CDR2 YSLEER. The CDR3 runs to 19 residues. The CDR3 is CASSQVALQGPYSNQPQHF. The CDR3 DNA follows: TGCGCCAGCAGCCAAGTCGCATTACAGGGGCCTTATAGCAATCAGCCCCAGCATTTT.

The chain uses TRBV12-3 or TRBV12-4 and TRBJ2-4, with D unresolved. The V end lost 6 bases, the J end lost 4 bases, and 7 bases lay between the germline ends. The CDR3 has 12 amino acids. CDR3 bases: TGTGCCAGCAGCGTGAGAAAAAACATTCAGTACTTC. Its protein product is CASSVRKNIQYF.

This CDR3 reads CASSLNPGGINTEAFF. The CDR3 DNA follows: TGTGCCAGCAGCCTTAATCCCGGGGGAATAAACACTGAAGCTTTCTTT. The chain uses TRBV3-1 and TRBJ1-1; weak D call: TRBD1 (5 bases). Germline CDR1 and CDR2: LGHDT and YNNKEL (reference sequence). Trimming took 4 bases from V and 2 from J, leaving 17 bases between them. The length of the CDR3 is 16 residues.

This clonotype was seen a handful of times. This chain joins TRBV6-5 and TRBJ2-1; the match to TRBD1 covers 8 bases. The CDR3 consists of 13 residues. After removal of 8 bases from V and 4 bases from J, the junction contained 4 bases not matched to a gene. Germline V lookup: CDR1 MNHEY, CDR2 SVGAGI. CDR3 sequence (DNA): TGTGCCAGCTGGACAGGGCATTACAATGAGCAGTTCTTC. It is translated as CASWTGHYNEQFF.

The J gene is TRBJ2-7, the V gene TRBV10-2; 9 nucleotides align to TRBD1. This CDR3 has 14 amino acids. The V gene's germline CDR1 is WSHSY and CDR2 SAAADI. The V segment lost 3 bases and the J segment 4 bases; nucleotides outside the gene matches: 4. Here the CDR3 DNA reads TGCGCCAGCAGTGATTCGGGACAGGGTTACGAGCAGTACTTC. Amino acids: CASSDSGQGYEQYF.

The chain carries TRBV7-2 and TRBJ1-6, with unresolved D. Per the germline V gene, CDR1 is SGHTA and CDR2 is FQGNSA. Trimming pared 5 bases from V and 13 bases from J, leaving 12 bases between. The CDR3 has 12 residues. DNA of the CDR3: TGTGCCAGCAGCACTGGCCTAACGCCCCTCCACTTT. Amino acid sequence: CASSTGLTPLHF.

This clonotype was picked up one time. The rearrangement links TRBV19 to TRBJ2-1; TRBD2 matches at 7 bases. CDR1 is LNHDA and CDR2 is SQIVND in the germline V gene (reference sequence). The J segment lost 8 bases and the V segment lost 1 base, leaving 14 bases of the junction unmatched. CDR3 length equals 17 residues. The CDR3 region is CASSIGSGVANIHEQFF. The CDR3 bases are TGTGCCAGTAGTATAGGCAGCGGGGTGGCTAATATCCATGAGCAGTTCTTC.

The chain has TRBV20-1 and TRBJ2-3, with TRBD2 matching 11 bases. J gave up 2 bases and V 5 bases, and 3 bases lay outside the gene matches. The germline CDR1 and CDR2 sequences are DFQATT and SNEGSKA (reference sequence). This CDR3 contains 14 residues. The DNA of the CDR3 is TGCAGTGCTCCTAGCGGGAGGATCACAGATACGCAGTATTTT. This translates into CSAPSGRITDTQYF.

The chain recombines TRBV28 with TRBJ1-2; D is uncertain. This CDR3 is built from 11 residues. V was clipped by 2 bases and J by 10 bases, with 8 bases between them. Germline CDR1 MDHEN, CDR2 SYDVKM. The CDR3 region has the DNA TGTGCCAGCAGTTTACAAGGAGCCTACACCTTC. Its translation is CASSLQGAYTF.

This clonotype has a handful of counts. This rearrangement joins TRBV30 to TRBJ2-7; TRBD2 matches 10 bases. CDR3 size: 13 residues. Per the germline V gene, CDR1 is GTSNPN and CDR2 is SVGIG (reference sequence). Losses at the gene ends were 4 bases for V and 3 bases for J; bases not matched to a gene: 3. The DNA for the CDR3 is TGTGCCTGGATAGCGGGGGGCAGCTACGAGCAGTACTTC. Translation gives CAWIAGGSYEQYF.

Only one count was recorded for this clonotype. The chain has TRBV19 and TRBJ1-5; D remains unclear. Trimming stripped 7 bases from V and 11 bases from J, with 12 bases between. From germline, CDR1 is LNHDA and CDR2 SQIVND (reference sequence). This CDR3 spans 11 amino acids. The CDR3 sequence: CASIGLGSQHF. The CDR3 region has the DNA TGTGCCAGTATAGGGCTGGGGTCCCAGCATTTT.

The chain uses TRBV20-1 and TRBJ2-3; D ambiguous. Germline CDR1 is DFQATT and CDR2 is SNEGSKA (reference sequence). The CDR3 loop spans 13 amino acids. V was trimmed by 5 bases and J by 6 bases, leaving 15 bases between them. CDR3 protein: CSAPTSRTDTQYF. The CDR3, as DNA: TGCAGTGCTCCCACGTCTAGGACCGATACGCAGTATTTT.

This chain links TRBV6-5 with TRBJ2-5, with no clear D. CDR3 size: 15 residues. With 8 bases removed from V and 1 base from J, the gap between germline ends came to 17 bases. The germline V gene encodes CDR1 MNHEY and CDR2 SVGAGI. This CDR3 is CASRLSGRTQETQYF. Here the CDR3 DNA reads TGTGCCAGCCGTCTTTCCGGCAGAACCCAAGAGACCCAGTACTTC.

This clonotype has just a few counts. The chain employs TRBV3-1 and TRBJ1-1; TRBD1 is a possible D gene (6 bases). Germline values: CDR1 LGHDT, CDR2 YNNKEL (reference sequence). The CDR3 contains 17 residues. The ends were cut back, 1 base at V and 4 bases at J, with 19 bases in the middle. The CDR3 loop reads CASSQGLTGRGSTEAFF. The CDR3 DNA reads as TGTGCCAGCAGCCAAGGACTAACAGGGAGGGGAAGCACTGAAGCTTTCTTT.

This clonotype came up once. A single base separates this from a much larger clone, so it may be a read error. This rearrangement joins TRBV29-1 to TRBJ2-7; D remains unclear. Germline V gene sequence: CDR1 SQVTM, CDR2 ANQGSEA. The CDR3 loop spans 13 amino acids. The CDR3: CNVEPVAALEQYF. CDR3 sequence (DNA): TGCAACGTTGAACCCGTCGCGGCCCTCGAGCAGTACTTC.